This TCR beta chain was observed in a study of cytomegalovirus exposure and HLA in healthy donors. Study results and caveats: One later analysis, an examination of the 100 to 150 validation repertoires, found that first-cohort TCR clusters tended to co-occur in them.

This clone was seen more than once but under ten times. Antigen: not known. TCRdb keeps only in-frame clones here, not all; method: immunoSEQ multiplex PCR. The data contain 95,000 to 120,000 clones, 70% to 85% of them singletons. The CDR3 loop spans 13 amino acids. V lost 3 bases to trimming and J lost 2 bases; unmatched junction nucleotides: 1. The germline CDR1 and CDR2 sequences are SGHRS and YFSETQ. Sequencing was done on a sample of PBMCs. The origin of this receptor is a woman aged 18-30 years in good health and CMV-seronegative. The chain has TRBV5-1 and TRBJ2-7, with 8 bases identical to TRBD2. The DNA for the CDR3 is TGCGCCAGCAGCTCGGGACTAGCCTACGAGCAGTACTTC. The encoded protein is CASSSGLAYEQYF.